The sequence of this T cell receptor beta chain was determined in a study of tumor-infiltrating lymphocytes in primary liver carcinoma. The investigators made TCR beta cDNA from around 530 ng total RNA, using a constant-region primer. Sequencing libraries for TCR beta derived from three nested multiplex PCR rounds that used slightly modified ARM-PCR. TRBV1-TRBV30 forward primers paired with a C-beta reverse primer were used in the first two PCR rounds, which ran approximately 11 cycles each. Via MiXCR, TCRdb re-called the multiplex PCR reads, giving one row per CDR3 protein. The table includes about 21,000 distinct CDR3 sequences, 60% to 80% detected once. This CDR3 contains 15 residues. CDR1 LGHNA and CDR2 YSLEER come from the germline V gene. Remarks on this clonotype: Its antigen is not known. A read error is likely, as this CDR3 ends without the conserved phenylalanine or tryptophan.

The study co-extracted DNA and RNA from approximately 20-30 mg of unsorted bulk tissue. The patients had histopathologically diagnosed primary liver carcinoma, and their disease was treated by surgical resection. Every one of the tumor samples had a viable tumor cell content above 75%. Whole-study results and caveats: Blood trailed tumors significantly in top-250-clone fraction (p = 0.039). Researchers found tumor-adjacent and tumor-blood pairs overlapped less than tumor region pairs.

V and J are TRBV4-3 and TRBJ2-7; 8 positions agree with TRBD1. The clonotype originates from a woman in her twenties or thirties with primary liver carcinoma and hepatitis B virus infection. The sequencing sample was made of liver tumor tissue from sampling region 1. Subset: tumor region T1, superior pole. CDR3 DNA: TGCCCGAGCAGCCAAGATCGATGGACAGGGCGGGAGCAGTACTAC. Amino acids: CPSSQDRWTGREQYY.